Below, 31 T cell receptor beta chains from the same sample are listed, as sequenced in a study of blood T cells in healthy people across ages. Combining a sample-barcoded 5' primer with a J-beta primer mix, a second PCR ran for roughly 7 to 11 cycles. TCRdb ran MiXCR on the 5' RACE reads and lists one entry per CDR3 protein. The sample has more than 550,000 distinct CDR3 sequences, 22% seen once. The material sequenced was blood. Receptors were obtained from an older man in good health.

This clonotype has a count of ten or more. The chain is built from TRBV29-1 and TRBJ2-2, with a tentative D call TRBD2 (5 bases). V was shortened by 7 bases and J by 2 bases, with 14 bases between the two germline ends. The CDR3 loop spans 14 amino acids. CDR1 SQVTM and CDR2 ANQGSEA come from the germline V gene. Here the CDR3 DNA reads TGCAGCGCATCAGCGGAAAGAAACACCGGGGAGCTGTTTTTT. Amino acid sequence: CSASAERNTGELFF.

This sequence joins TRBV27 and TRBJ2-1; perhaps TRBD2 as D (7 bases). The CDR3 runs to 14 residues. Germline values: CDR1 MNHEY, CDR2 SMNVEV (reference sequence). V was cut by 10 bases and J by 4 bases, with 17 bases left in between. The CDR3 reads CATVGGARYNEQFF. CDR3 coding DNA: TGTGCCACTGTAGGGGGGGCGCGGTACAATGAGCAGTTCTTC.

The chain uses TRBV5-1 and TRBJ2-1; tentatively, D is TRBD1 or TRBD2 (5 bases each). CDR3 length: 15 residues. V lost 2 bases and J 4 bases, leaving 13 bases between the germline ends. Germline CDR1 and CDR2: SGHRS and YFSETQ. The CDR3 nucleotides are TGCGCCAGCAGCTTTTTATCGGGGCGATACAATGAGCAGTTCTTC. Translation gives CASSFLSGRYNEQFF.

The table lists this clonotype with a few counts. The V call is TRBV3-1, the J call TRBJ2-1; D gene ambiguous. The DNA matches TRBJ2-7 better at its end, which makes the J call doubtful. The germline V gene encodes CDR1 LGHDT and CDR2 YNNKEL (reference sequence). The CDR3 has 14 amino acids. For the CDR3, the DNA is TGTGCCAGCAGCCAAGGGTCTACCTCCTACGAGCAGTACTTC. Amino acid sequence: CASSQGSTSYEQYF.

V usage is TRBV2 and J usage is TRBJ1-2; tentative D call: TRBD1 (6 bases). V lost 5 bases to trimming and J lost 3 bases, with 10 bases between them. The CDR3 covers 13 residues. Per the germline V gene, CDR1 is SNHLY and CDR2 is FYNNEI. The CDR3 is CASSNRVDYGYTF. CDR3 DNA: TGTGCCAGCAGTAACAGGGTAGACTATGGCTACACCTTC.

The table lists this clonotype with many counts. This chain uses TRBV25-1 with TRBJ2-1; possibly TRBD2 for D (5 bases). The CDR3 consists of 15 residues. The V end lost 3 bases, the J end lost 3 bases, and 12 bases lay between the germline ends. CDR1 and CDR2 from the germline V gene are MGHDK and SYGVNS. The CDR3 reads CASSEGSALYNEQFF. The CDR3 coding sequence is TGTGCCAGCAGTGAGGGTAGCGCACTCTACAATGAGCAGTTCTTC.

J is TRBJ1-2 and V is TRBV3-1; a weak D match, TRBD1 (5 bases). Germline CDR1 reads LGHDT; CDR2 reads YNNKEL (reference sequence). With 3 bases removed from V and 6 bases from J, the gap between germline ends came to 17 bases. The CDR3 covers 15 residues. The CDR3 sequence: CASSHNGHSNHGYTF. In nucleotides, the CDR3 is TGTGCCAGCAGCCATAACGGACATTCAAACCATGGCTACACCTTC. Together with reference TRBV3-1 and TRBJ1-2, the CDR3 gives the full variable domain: DTAVSQTPKYLVTQMGNDKSIKCEQNLGHDTMYWYKQDSKKFLKIMFSYNNKELIINETVPNRFSPKSPDKAHLNLHINSLELGDSAVYFCASSHNGHSNHGYTFGSGTRLTVV.

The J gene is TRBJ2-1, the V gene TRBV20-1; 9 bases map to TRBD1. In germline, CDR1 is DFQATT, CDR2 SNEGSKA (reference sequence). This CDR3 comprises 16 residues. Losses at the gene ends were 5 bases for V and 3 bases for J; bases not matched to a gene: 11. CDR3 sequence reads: CSAPVRAGQGYNEQFF. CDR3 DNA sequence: TGCAGTGCTCCTGTACGAGCGGGACAGGGCTACAATGAGCAGTTCTTC.

Here the CDR3 reads CSVVFAGTDTQYF. The CDR3 DNA reads as TGCAGCGTGGTATTTGCAGGCACAGATACGCAGTATTTT. The V and J genes are TRBV29-1 and TRBJ2-3, with D uncertain. The V gene lost 6 bases and the J gene lost 1 base, with 11 bases spanning the gap. This CDR3 contains 13 residues. Germline-derived CDR1 and CDR2 are SQVTM and ANQGSEA.

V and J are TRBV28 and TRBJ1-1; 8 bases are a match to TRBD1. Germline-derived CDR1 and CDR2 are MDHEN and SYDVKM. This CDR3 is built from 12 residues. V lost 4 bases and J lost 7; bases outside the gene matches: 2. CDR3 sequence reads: CASSWTGFEAFF. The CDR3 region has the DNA TGTGCCAGCAGTTGGACAGGGTTTGAAGCTTTCTTT.

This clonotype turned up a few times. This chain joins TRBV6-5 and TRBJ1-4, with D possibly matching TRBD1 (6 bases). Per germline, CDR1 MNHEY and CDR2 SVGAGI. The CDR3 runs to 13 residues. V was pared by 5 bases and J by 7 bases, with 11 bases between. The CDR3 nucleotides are TGTGCCAGCAGTAAAAACAGGGTTGAAAAACTGTTTTTT. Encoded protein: CASSKNRVEKLFF.

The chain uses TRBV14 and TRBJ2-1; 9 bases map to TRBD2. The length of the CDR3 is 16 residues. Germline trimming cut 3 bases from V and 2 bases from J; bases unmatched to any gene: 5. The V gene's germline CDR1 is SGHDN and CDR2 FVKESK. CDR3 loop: CASSQIAGGAYNEQFF. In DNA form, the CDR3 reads TGTGCCAGCAGCCAGATCGCGGGAGGGGCCTACAATGAGCAGTTCTTC.

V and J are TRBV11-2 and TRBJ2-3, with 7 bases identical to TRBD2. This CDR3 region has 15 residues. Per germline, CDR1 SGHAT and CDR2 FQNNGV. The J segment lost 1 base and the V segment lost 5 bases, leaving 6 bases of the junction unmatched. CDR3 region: CASSIALAGTDTQYF. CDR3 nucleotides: TGTGCCAGCAGCATTGCCCTAGCGGGCACAGATACGCAGTATTTT.

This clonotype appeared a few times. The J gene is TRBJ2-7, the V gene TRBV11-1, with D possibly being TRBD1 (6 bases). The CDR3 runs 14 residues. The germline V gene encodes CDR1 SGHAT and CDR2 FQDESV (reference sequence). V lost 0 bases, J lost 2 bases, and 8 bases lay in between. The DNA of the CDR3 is TGTGCCAGCAGCTTAGCGCCAGGGGCCTACGAGCAGTACTTC. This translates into CASSLAPGAYEQYF.

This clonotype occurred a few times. The CDR3 region has the DNA TGTGCCAGCAGCTCAACACTTCGGGGAGTCAACTCTGAAGCTTTCTTT. It encodes CASSSTLRGVNSEAFF. The genes are TRBV7-6 and TRBJ1-1, with D uncertain. With 4 bases removed from V and 6 bases from J, the gap between germline ends came to 21 bases. The CDR3 length is 16 residues. The germline gives CDR1 SGHVS, CDR2 FNYEAQ.

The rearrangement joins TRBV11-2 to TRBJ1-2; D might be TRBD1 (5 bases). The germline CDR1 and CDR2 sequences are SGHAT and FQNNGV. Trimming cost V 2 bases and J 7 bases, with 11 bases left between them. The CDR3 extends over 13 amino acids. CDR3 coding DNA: TGTGCCAGCAGCTTAATAAGGGGCCGTGGCTACACCTTC. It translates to CASSLIRGRGYTF.

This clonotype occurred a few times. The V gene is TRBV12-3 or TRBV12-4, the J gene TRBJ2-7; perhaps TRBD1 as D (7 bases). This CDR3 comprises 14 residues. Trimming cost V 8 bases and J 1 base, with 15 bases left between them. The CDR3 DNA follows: TGTGCCAGCTCTATGGGGGGACAGTCCTACGAGCAGTACTTC. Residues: CASSMGGQSYEQYF.

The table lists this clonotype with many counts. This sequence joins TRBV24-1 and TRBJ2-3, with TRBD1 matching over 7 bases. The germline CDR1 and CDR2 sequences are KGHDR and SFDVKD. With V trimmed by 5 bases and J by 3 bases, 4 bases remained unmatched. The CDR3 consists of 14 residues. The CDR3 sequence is CATSAPTGTDTQYF. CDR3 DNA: TGTGCCACCAGTGCACCGACAGGGACAGATACGCAGTATTTT.

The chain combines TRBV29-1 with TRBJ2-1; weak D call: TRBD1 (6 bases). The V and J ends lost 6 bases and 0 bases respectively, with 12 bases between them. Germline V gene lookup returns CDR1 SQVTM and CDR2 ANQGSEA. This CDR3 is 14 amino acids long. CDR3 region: CSVNREGSYNEQFF. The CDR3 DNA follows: TGCAGCGTGAACAGGGAAGGCTCCTACAATGAGCAGTTCTTC.

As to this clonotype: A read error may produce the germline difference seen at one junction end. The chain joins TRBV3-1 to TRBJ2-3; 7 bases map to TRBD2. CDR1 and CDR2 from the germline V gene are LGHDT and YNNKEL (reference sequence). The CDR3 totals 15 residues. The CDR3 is CTSSPTAGSTDTQYF. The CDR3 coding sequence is TGTACCAGCAGTCCCACAGCGGGGAGCACAGATACGCAGTATTTT.

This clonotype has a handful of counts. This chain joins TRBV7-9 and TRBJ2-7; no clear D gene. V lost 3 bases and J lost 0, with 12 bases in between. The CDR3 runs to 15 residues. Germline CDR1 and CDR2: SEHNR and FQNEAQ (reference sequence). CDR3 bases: TGTGCCAGCAGCTTTCTAGGAGAGAGCTCCTACGAGCAGTACTTC. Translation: CASSFLGESSYEQYF.

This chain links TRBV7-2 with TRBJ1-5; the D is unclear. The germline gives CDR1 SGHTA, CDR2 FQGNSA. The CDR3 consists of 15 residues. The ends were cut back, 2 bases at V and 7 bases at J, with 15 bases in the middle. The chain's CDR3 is CASSLWEGAWQPQHF. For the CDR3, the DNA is TGTGCCAGCAGCTTATGGGAGGGAGCCTGGCAGCCCCAGCATTTT.

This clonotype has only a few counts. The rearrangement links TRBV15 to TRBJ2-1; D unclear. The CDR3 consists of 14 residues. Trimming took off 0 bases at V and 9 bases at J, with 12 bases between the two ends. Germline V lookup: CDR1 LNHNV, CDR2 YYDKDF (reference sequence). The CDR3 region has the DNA TGTGCCACCAGCAGAGATCCTAACAACCTTGAGCAGTTCTTC. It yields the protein CATSRDPNNLEQFF. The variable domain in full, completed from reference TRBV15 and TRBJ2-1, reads DAMVIQNPRYQVTQFGKPVTLSCSQTLNHNVMYWYQQKSSQAPKLLFHYYDKDFNNEADTPDNFQSRRPNTSFCFLDIRSPGLGDTAMYLCATSRDPNNLEQFFGPGTRLTVL.

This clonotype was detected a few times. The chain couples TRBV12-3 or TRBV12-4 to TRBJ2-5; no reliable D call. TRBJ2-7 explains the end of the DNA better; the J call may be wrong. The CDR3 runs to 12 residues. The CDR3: CASIPVTYEQYV. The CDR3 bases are TGTGCCAGCATCCCGGTAACCTACGAGCAGTACGTC.

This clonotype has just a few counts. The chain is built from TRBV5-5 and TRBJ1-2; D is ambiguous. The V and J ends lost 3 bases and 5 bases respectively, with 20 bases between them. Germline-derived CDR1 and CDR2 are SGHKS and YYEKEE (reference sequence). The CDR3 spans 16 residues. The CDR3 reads CASSSGSLVVGYGYTF. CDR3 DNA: TGTGCCAGCAGCTCGGGTTCCTTGGTCGTCGGGTATGGCTACACCTTC.

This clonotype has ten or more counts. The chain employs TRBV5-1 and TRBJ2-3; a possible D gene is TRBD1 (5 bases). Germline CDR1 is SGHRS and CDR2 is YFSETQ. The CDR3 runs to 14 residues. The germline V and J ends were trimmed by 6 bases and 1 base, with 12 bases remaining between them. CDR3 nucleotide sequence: TGCGCCAGCATTTTGCCAGGGTGCACAGATACGCAGTATTTT. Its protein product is CASILPGCTDTQYF.

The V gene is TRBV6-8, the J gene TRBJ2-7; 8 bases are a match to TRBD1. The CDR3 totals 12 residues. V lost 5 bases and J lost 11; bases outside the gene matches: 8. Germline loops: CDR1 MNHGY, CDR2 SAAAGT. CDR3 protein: CASSPNRQGKYV. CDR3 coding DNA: TGTGCCAGCAGTCCAAATCGACAGGGGAAGTACGTC.

CDR3 loop: CAWGGQYNEQFF. The CDR3 nucleotides are TGTGCCTGGGGGGGACAGTACAATGAGCAGTTCTTC. This chain joins TRBV30 and TRBJ2-1; 7 bases match TRBD1. CDR3 size: 12 residues. Germline CDR1 and CDR2: GTSNPN and SVGIG (reference sequence). Trimming took 5 bases from V and 4 from J; bases not matched to a gene: 2.

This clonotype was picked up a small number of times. The chain's CDR3 is CASSRVVGKLFF. CDR3 in DNA: TGTGCCAGCAGCCGAGTAGTGGGAAAACTGTTTTTT. This chain joins TRBV6-5 and TRBJ1-4; D uncertain. CDR1 MNHEY and CDR2 SVGAGI come from the germline V gene. Trimming stripped 6 bases from V and 10 bases from J, with 12 bases between. The CDR3 sequence is 12 residues long.

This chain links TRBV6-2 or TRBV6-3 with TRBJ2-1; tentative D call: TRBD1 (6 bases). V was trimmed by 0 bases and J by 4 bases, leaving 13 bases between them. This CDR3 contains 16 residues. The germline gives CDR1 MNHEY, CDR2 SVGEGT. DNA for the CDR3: TGTGCCAGCAGTTACTCGTTACAGGGCTCGTACAATGAGCAGTTCTTC. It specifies CASSYSLQGSYNEQFF.

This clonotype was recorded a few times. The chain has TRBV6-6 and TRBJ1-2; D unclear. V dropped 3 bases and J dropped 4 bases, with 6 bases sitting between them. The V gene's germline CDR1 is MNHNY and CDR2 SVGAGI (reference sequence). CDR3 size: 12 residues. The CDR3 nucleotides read TGTGCCAGCAGTTATTCTCCCTATGGCTACACCTTC. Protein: CASSYSPYGYTF.